The source of this TCR beta chain is a study of T cell responses to AZD1222 COVID-19 vaccine. Study background: Pooling of second doses given at about 4 or about 12 weeks was done.

A remark on this clone: Its target is not known.

The study's findings and limits: The breadth and depth of Spike-specific TCRs increased once two AZD1222 doses had been given.

The V end was cut by 0 bases, the J end by 10 bases, with 13 bases between. Germline lookup yields CDR1 LGHNA and CDR2 YSLEER. The CDR3 totals 15 residues. The repertoire was sequenced with immunoSEQ multiplex PCR; TCRdb's copy has only in-frame clones and lacks some. Of 110,000 or so clones in the sample, about nine tenths were seen once. This clonotype was obtained from an adult in good health. This chain connects TRBV4-3 to TRBJ1-6; TRBD1 is a possible D gene (5 bases). The sequenced sample was peripheral blood, obtained on day 0 of AZD1222 vaccination. In nucleotides, the CDR3 is TGCGCCAGCAGCCAAGATACCCAGGGACGATCACCCCTCCACTTT. Encoded protein: CASSQDTQGRSPLHF.